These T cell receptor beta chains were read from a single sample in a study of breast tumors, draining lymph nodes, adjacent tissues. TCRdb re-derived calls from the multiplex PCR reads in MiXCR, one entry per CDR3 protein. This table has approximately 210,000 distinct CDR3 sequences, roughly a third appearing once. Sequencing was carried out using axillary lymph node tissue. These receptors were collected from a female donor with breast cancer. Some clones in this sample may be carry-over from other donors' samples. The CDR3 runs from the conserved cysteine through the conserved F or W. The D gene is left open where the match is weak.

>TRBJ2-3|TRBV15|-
CATSRERGNTDTQYF
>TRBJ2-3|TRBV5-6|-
CASSLHGGPSDTQYF
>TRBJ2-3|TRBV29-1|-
CSVELAADTQYF
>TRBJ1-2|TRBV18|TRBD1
CASSRQGEGYGYTF
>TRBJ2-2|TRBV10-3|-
CAIRSGTIYTGELFF
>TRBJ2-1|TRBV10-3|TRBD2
CASQDSGRAIDEQFF
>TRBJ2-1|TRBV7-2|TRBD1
CASSLGSGGTGAYNEQFF
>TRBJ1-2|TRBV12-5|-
CASGLDPGFPLDYGYTF
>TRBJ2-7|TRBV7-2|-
CASGDTGEGFREQYF
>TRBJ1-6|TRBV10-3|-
CAISQGRPDLHF
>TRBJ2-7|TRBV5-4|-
CASSLVGGRGSEQYF
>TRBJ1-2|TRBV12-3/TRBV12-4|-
CASSSGVRGYTF
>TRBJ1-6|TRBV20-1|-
CSVRFLAVNSPLHF
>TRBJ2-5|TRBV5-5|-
CASSLEVGGLETQYF
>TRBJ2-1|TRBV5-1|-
CASSLVVTLNEQFF
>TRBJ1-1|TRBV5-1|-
CASSSGQNTEAFF
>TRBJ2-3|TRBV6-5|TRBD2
CASSYSISTLAGGDTQYF
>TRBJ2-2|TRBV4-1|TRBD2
CASSQVAGAHNTGELFF
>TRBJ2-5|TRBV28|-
CASRGGQSRETQYF
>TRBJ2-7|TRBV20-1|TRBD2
CSTSTTSGSGDEQYF
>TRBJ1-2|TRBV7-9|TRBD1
CASRMDKGQGGGYTF
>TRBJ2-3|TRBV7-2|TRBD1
CASSLGQGGDTQYF
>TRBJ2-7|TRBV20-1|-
CSARAPGLNYEQYF
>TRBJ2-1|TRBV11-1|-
CASRTGTPYNEQFF
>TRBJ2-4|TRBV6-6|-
CASTPGTDIQYF
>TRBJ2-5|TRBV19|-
CASSINSQETQYF
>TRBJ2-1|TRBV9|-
CASSVDIGSYNEPFF
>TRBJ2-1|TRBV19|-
CASSPSGNNEQFF
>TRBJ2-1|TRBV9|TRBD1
CASSVETGTYNEQFF
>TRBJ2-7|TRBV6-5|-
CASRDGSSYEQYF
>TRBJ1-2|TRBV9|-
CASSVDGGVYGYTF
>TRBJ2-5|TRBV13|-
CASSPTKAETQYF
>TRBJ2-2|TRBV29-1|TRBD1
CSVDRGRGTGELFF
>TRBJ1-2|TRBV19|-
CASSMQREWYTF
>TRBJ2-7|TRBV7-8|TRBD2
CASSWGTRLAGTYEQYF
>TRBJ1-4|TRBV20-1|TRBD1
CSARGWTGEGEKLFF
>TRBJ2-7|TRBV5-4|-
CASSSDGVLYEQYF
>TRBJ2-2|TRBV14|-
CASSQVGRTGELFF
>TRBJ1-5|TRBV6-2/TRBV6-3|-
CASSYGGLWRNQPQHF
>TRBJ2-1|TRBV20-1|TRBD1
CSARVKTGGVFDEQFF
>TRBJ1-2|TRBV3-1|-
CASSQRGVYGYTF
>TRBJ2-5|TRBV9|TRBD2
CASSSGGFQETQYF
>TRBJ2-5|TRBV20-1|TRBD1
CSASGQGDGRGTQYF
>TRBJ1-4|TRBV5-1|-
CASSLWQNENLFF
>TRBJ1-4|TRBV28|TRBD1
CASSPDRGRGKLFF
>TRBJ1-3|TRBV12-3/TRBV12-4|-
CASSLDGAAGNTIYF
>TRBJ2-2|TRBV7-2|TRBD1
CASSFDRGDTGELFF
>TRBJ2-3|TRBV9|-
CASSVDGQLGTDTQYF
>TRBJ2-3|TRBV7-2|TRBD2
CASTPGGDTTDTQYF
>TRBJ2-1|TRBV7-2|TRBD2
CASSLGLAGIEQFF
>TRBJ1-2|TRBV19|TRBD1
CASSIVGTGSRYGYTF
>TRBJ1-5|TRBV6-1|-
CASREPGAGNQPQHF
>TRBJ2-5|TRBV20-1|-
CSAREVVQTQYF
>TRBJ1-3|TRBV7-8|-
CASSFFRTSGNTIYF
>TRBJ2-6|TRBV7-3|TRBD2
CASSLRTSRSGANLLTF